This TCR beta chain is drawn from a study of T-cell reconstitution after alpha-beta-depleted transplantation in children. This clonotype was observed a few times. Construction of the TCRbeta library involved unique molecular identifiers. One entry per CDR3 protein results from TCRdb running MiXCR on the PCR reads. The sample lists fewer than 120,000 distinct CDR3 sequences; about a tenth were seen once. The CDR3 is 14 amino acids. V was pared by 1 base and J by 10 bases, with 5 bases of the junction left unmatched. The chain joins TRBV12-3 or TRBV12-4 to TRBJ2-1; TRBD2 matches at 9 bases. The material sequenced was PBMCs from the stem cell graft donor, taken from the stem cell graft. This sequence originates from a human donor who donated a stem cell graft to a child with acute lymphoblastic leukemia. Here the CDR3 DNA reads TGTGCCAGCAGTTTAGTGCAAGGACTAGCGGAGCAGTTCTTC. As protein: CASSLVQGLAEQFF.